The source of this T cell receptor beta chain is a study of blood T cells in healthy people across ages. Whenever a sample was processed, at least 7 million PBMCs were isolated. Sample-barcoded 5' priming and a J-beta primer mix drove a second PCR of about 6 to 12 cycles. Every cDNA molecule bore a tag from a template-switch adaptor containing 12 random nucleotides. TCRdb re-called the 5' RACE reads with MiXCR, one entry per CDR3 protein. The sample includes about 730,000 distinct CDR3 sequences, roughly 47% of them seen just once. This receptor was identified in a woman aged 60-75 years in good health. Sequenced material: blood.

The CDR3 nucleotides read TGTGCCACCAGCAGAGATCAGGGGTTGGGTGGCTACACCTTC. Its protein product is CATSRDQGLGGYTF. The gene calls are TRBV15 and TRBJ1-2; possibly TRBD1 for D (6 bases). Per germline, CDR1 LNHNV and CDR2 YYDKDF (reference sequence). V dropped 0 bases and J dropped 7 bases, with 12 bases sitting between them. The CDR3 is made up of 14 amino acids.